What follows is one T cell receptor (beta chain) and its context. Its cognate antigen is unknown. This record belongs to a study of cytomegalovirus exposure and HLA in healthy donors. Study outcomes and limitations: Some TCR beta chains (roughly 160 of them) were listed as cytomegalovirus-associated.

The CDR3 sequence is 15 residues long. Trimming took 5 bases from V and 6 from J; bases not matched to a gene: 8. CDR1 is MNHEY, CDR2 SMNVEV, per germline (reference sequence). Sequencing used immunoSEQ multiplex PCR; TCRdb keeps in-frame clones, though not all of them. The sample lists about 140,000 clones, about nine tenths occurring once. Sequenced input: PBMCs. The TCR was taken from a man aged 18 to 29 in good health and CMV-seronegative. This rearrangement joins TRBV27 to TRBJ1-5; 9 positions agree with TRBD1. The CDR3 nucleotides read TGTGCCAGCAGTCTACAAACAGGGGGCGGTCAGCCCCAGCATTTT. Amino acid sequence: CASSLQTGGGQPQHF.